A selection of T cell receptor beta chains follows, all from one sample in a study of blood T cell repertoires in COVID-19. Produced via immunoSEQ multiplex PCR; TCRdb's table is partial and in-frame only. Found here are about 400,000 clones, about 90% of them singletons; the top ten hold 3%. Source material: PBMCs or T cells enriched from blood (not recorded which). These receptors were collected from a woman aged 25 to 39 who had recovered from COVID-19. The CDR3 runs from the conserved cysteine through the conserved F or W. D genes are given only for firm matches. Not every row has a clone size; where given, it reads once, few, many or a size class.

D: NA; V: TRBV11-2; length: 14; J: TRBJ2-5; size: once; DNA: TGTGCCAGCAGCTTAGTGGTCGCAGCGGAGACCCAGTACTTC; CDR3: CASSLVVAAETQYF
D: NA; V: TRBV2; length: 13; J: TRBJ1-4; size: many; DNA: TGTGCCAGCAGAGCCACTGCCGCTGAAAAACTGTTTTTT; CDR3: CASRATAAEKLFF
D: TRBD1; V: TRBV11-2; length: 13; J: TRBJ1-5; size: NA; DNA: TGTGCCAGCAGCTCCAGGGGGAATCAGCCCCAGCATTTT; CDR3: CASSSRGNQPQHF
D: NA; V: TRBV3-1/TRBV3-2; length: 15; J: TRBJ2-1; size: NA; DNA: TGTGCCAGCAGCCAAGAAGGGCGGGCGAACAATGAGCAGTTCTTC; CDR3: CASSQEGRANNEQFF
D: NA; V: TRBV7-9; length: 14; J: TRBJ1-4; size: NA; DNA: TGTGCCAGCAGAGGGGCTGAAACTAATGAAAAACTGTTTTTT; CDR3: CASRGAETNEKLFF
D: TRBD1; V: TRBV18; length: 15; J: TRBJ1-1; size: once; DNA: TGTGCCAGCTCATCCGCGGGACAGGGGAACACTGAAGCTTTCTTT; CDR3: CASSSAGQGNTEAFF
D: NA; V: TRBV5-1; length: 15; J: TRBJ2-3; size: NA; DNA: TGCGCCAGCAGCCCGGGGGTAGCGCACACAGATACGCAGTATTTT; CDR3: CASSPGVAHTDTQYF
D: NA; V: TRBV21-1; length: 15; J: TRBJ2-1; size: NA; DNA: TGTGCCAGCAGCAAAGGGGCGGGAGCCCACAATGAGCAGTTCTTC; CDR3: CASSKGAGAHNEQFF
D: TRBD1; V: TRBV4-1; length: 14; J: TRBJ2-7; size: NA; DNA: TGCGCCAGCAGCCCCGCGACAGGGGGCAGTGAGCAGTACTTC; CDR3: CASSPATGGSEQYF
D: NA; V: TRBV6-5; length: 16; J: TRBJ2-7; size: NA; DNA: TGTGCCAGCAGTTACTCGGGGGGGACAGGTGCCTACGAGCAGTACTTC; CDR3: CASSYSGGTGAYEQYF
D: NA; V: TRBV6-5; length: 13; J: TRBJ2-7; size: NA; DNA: TGTGCCAGCCGGGGGGCAGTGCGCTACGAGCAGTACTTC; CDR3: CASRGAVRYEQYF
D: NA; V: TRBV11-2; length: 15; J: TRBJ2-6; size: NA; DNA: TGTGCCAGCAGCTTTTTCCTCTCTGGGGCCAACGTCCTGACTTTC; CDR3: CASSFFLSGANVLTF
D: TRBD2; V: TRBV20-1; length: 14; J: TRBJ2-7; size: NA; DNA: TGCAGTGCTAGTACTAGCGGGGTCTCCTACGAGCAGTACTTC; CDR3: CSASTSGVSYEQYF
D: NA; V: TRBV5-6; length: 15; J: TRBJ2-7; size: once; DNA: TGTGCCAGCAGCTTGATTGTTACAGGGTACTACGAGCAGTACTTC; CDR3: CASSLIVTGYYEQYF
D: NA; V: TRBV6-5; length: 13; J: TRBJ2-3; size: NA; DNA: TGTGCCAGCAGCACCACCCACCGGGATACGCAGTATTTT; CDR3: CASSTTHRDTQYF
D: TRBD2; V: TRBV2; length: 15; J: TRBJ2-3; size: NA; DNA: TGTGCCAGCAGTTATTTAGCGGGAGTGGTGAATACGCAGTATTTT; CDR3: CASSYLAGVVNTQYF
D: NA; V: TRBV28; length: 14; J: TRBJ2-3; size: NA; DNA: TGTGCCAGCAGTTTTGAGGCTAGCACAGATACGCAGTATTTT; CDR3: CASSFEASTDTQYF
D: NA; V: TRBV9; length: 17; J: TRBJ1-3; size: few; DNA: TGTGCCAGCAGCCCGGGCGCGGAGAGCGGCGCAGGAAACACCATATATTTT; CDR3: CASSPGAESGAGNTIYF
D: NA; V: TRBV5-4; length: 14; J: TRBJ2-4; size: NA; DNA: TGTGCCAGCAGCCCCGGGACAATGAACGACATTCAGTACTTC; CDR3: CASSPGTMNDIQYF
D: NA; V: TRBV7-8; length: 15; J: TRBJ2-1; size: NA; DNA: TGTGCCAGCAGGGCGGAGGGGACAGCCTACAATGAGCAGTTCTTC; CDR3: CASRAEGTAYNEQFF